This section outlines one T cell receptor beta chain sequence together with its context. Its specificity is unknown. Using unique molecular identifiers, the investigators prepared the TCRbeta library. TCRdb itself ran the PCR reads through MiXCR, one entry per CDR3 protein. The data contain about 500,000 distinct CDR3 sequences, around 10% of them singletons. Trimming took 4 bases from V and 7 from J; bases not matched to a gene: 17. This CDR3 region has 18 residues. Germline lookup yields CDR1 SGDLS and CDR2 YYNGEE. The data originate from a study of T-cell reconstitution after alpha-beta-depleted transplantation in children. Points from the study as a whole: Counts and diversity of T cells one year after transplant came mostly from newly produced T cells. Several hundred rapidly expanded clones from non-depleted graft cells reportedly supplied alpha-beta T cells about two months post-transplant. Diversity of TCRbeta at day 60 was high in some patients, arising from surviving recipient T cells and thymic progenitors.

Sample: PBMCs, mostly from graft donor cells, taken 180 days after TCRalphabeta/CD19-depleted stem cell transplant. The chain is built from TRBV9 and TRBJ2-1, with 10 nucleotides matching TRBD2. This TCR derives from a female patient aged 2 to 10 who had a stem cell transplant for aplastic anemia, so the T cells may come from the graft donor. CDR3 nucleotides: TGTGCCAGCAGCCCCCGGGCTAGCGGGAGCGGAGTCTGGAATGAGCAGTTCTTC. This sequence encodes CASSPRASGSGVWNEQFF.